This T cell receptor beta chain was captured in a study of blood T cell repertoires in COVID-19. The overall study: Sample material is recorded as cDNA or gDNA derived from T cells, B-cell-depleted T cells, or PBMCs.

Original processing methods: Quantification of nucleated cells was approximated via reference gene primer amplification. TCRdb's table, derived via immunoSEQ multiplex PCR, lists solely in-frame clones and lacks some. The V and J calls and clone size were taken over from that table, and D and trimming were inferred from the DNA. The profile shows 380,000 or so clones, around 90% of them singletons. This CDR3 comprises 14 residues. Unmatched junction bases numbered 9, after V lost 6 bases and J lost 5 bases. Germline-derived CDR1 and CDR2 are MDHEN and SYDVKM. This clone was observed once. Material for sequencing was peripheral blood. This clonotype was obtained from a man in his forties with acute or convalescent COVID-19. V and J are TRBV28 and TRBJ2-5; 7 bases fit TRBD2. The CDR3 DNA follows: TGTGCCAGCAGCGTAGCGGGCAGATCGGAGACCCAGTACTTC. Protein sequence: CASSVAGRSETQYF. The variable domain in full, with the rest retrieved from reference TRBV28 and TRBJ2-5, is DVKVTQSSRYLVKRTGEKVFLECVQDMDHENMFWYRQDPGLGLRLIYFSYDVKMKEKGDIPEGYSVSREKKERFSLILESASTNQTSMYLCASSVAGRSETQYFGPGTRLLVL.